This record looks at one T cell receptor beta chain sequence and its context. Its matching antigen is unknown. A read error may produce the germline difference seen at one junction end. This sample was taken from a study of blood T cells in healthy people across ages. Whole-study findings and limits: Greater diversity and more naive CD4+ cells were seen in long-lived donors than in aged donors.

Isolation recovered at least 6 million PBMCs from every sample. The CDR3 covers 13 residues. A second PCR of about 6 to 11 cycles used a sample-barcoded 5' primer and a J-beta primer mix. In TCRdb, the 5' RACE reads were re-called with MiXCR into one record per CDR3 protein. The table has 850,000 to 1,300,000 distinct CDR3 sequences, around 45% seen once. Material for sequencing was blood. The receptor was isolated from a woman aged 55-69 years in good health. V is TRBV12-3 or TRBV12-4 and J is TRBJ2-5; 8 bases are shared with TRBD2. The CDR3 protein is CVSSRAGEDVQYF. DNA of the CDR3: TGTGTCAGCAGCAGAGCGGGAGAAGACGTGCAGTACTTC.